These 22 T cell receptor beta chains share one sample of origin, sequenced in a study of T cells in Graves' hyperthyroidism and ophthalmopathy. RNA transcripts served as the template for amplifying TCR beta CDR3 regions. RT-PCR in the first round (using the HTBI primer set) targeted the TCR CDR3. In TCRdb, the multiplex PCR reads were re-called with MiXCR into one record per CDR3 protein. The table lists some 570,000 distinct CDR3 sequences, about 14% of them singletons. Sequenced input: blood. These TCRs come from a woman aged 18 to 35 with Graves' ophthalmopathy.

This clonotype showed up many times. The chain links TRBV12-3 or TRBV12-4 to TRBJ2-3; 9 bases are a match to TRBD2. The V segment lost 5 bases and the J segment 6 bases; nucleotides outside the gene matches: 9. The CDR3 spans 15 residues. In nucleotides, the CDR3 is TGTGCCAGCAGTAAGGGGGGCGGGGGGGGGGATACGCAGTATTTT. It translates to CASSKGGGGGDTQYF.

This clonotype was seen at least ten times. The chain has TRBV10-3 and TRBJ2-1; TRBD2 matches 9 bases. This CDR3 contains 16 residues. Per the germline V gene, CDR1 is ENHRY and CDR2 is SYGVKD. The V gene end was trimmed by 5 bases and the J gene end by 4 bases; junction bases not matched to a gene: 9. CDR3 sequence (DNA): TGTGCCATCAGTCCCAGGACTAGCGAGGATTACAATGAGCAGTTCTTC. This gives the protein CAISPRTSEDYNEQFF.

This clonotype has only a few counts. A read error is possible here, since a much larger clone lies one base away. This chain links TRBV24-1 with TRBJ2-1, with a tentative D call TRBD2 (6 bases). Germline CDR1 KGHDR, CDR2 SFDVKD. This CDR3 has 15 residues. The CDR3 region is CATSDYSGLSNERFF. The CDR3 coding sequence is TGTGCCACCAGTGACTATAGCGGACTGAGCAATGAGCGGTTCTTC.

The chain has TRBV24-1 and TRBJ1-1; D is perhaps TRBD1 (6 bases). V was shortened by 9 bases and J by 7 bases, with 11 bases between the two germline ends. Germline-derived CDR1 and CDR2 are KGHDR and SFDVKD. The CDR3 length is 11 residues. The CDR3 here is CATGGTGEAFF. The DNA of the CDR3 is TGTGCCACCGGGGGCACTGGTGAAGCTTTCTTT.

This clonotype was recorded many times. The CDR3 bases are TGTGCCAGCAGCTCCCCTTCCCCGGGACAGGGGTCCTACGAGCAGTACTTC. It encodes CASSSPSPGQGSYEQYF. The J gene is TRBJ2-7, the V gene TRBV7-3; TRBD1 aligns across 10 bases. Germline loops: CDR1 SGHTA, CDR2 FQGTGA. There are 17 residues in the CDR3. With V trimmed by 4 bases and J by 1 base, 10 bases remained unmatched.

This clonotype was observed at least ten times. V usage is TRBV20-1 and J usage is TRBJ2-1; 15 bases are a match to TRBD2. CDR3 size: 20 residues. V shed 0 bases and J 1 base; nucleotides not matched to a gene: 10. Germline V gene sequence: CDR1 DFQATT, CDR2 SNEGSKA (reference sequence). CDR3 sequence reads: CSARDRTGLAGGESYNEQFF. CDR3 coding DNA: TGCAGTGCTAGAGATAGGACGGGACTAGCGGGAGGCGAATCCTACAATGAGCAGTTCTTC.

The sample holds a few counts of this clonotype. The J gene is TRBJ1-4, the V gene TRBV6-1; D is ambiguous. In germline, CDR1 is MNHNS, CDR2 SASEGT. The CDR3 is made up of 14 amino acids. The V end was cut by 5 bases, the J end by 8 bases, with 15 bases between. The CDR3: CASSPPPASEKLFF. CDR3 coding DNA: TGTGCCAGCAGTCCGCCCCCTGCAAGCGAAAAACTGTTTTTT.

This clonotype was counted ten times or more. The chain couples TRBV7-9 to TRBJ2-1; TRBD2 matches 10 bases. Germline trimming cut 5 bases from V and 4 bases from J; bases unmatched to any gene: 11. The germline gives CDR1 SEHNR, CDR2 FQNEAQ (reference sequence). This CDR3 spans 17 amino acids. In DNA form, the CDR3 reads TGTGCCAGCAGCCAAAACCTAGCGGGAGAGTCGTACAATGAGCAGTTCTTC. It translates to CASSQNLAGESYNEQFF.

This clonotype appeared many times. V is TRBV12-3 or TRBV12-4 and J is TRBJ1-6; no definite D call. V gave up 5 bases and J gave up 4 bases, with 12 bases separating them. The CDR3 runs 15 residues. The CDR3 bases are TGTGCCAGCAGTCCCCGGACGGAATATAATTCACCCCTCCACTTT. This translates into CASSPRTEYNSPLHF.

The CDR3 region has the DNA TGTGCCATCAGTGACTCAGGGGGCAATCAGCCCCAGCATTTT. Translating it yields CAISDSGGNQPQHF. V usage is TRBV10-3 and J usage is TRBJ1-5, with D perhaps TRBD1 (6 bases). The CDR3 runs 14 residues. CDR1 ENHRY and CDR2 SYGVKD come from the germline V gene. The ends were cut back, 3 bases at V and 2 bases at J, with 8 bases in the middle.

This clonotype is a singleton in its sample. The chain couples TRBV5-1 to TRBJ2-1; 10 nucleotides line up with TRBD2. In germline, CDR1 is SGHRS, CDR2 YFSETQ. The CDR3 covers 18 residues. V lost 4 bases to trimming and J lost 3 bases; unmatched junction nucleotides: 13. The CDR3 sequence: CASSPRGPSGSLYNEQFF. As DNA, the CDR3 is TGCGCCAGCAGCCCCAGAGGACCTAGCGGGAGCCTCTACAATGAGCAGTTCTTC.

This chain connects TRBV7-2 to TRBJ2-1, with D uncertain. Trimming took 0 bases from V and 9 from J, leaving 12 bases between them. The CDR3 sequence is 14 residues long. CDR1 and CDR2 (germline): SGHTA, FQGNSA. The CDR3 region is CASSLAFITGEQFF. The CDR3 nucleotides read TGTGCCAGCAGCTTAGCGTTCATAACGGGTGAGCAGTTCTTC.

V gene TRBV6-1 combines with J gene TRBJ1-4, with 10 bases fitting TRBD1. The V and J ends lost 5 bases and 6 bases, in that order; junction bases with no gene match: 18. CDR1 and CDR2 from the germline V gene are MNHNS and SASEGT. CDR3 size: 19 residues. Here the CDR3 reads CASSRYSGTGEADHEKLFF. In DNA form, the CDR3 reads TGTGCCAGCAGTCGATACTCCGGGACAGGGGAGGCAGATCATGAAAAACTGTTTTTT.

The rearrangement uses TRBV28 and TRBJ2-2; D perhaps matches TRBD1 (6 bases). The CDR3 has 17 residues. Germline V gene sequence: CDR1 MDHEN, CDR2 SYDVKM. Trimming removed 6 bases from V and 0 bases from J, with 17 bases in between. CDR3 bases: TGTGCCAGCAGAGGGGGTTACAGGGCTTCGAACACCGGGGAGCTGTTTTTT. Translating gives CASRGGYRASNTGELFF.

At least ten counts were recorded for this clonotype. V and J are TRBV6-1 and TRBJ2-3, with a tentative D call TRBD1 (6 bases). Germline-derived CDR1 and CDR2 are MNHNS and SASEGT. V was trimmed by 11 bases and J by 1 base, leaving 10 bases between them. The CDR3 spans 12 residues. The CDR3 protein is CAGKGGTDTQYF. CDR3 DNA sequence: TGTGCCGGAAAGGGGGGCACAGATACGCAGTATTTT.

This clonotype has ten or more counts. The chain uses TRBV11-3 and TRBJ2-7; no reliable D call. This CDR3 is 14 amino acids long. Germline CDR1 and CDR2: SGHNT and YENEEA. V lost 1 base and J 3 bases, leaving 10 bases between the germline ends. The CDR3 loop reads CASSLGSSDYEQYF. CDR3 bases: TGTGCCAGCAGCTTAGGTAGCTCGGACTACGAGCAGTACTTC. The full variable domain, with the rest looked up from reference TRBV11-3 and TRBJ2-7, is EAGVVQSPRYKIIEKKQPVAFWCNPISGHNTLYWYLQNLGQGPELLIRYENEEAVDDSQLPKDRFSAERLKGVDSTLKIQPAELGDSAVYLCASSLGSSDYEQYFGPGTRLTVT.

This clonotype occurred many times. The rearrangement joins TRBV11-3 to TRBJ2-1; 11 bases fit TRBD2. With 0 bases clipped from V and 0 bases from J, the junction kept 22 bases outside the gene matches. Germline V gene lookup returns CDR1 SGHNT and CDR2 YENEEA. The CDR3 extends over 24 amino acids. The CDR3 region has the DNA TGTGCCAGCAGCTTAGATGGACGACTTTTTGAACTAGCGGGAGAGCCACACTCCTACAATGAGCAGTTCTTC. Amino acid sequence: CASSLDGRLFELAGEPHSYNEQFF.

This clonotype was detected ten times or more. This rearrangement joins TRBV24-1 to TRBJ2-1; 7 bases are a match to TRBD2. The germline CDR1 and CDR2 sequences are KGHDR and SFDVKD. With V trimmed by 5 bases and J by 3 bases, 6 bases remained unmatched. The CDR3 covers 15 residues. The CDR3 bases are TGTGCCACCAGTGGACTCGGGAGGATCTACAATGAGCAGTTCTTC. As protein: CATSGLGRIYNEQFF.

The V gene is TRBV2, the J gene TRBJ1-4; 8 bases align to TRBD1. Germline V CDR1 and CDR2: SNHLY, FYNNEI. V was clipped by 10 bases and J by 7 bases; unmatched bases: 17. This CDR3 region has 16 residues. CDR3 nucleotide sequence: TGTGCCACCCTCGGGGTGAACAGGGGGGCGCGTGAAAAACTGTTTTTT. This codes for CATLGVNRGAREKLFF. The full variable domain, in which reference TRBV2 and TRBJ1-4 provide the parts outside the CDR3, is EPEVTQTPSHQVTQMGQEVILRCVPISNHLYFYWYRQILGQKVEFLVSFYNNEISEKSEIFDDQFSVERPDGSNFTLKIRSTKLEDSAMYFCATLGVNRGAREKLFFGSGTQLSVL.

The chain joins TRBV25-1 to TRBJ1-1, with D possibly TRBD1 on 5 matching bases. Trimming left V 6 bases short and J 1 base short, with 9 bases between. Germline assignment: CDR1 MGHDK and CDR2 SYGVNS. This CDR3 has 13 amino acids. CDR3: CASRFGANTEAFF. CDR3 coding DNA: TGTGCCAGCAGATTTGGGGCGAACACTGAAGCTTTCTTT.

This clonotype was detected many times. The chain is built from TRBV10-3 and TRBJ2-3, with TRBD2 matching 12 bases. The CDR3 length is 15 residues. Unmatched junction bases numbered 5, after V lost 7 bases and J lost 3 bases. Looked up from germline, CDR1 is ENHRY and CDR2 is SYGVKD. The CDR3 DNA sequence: TGTGCCATCAACAAACTAGCGGGAGGTACAGATACGCAGTATTTT. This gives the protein CAINKLAGGTDTQYF.

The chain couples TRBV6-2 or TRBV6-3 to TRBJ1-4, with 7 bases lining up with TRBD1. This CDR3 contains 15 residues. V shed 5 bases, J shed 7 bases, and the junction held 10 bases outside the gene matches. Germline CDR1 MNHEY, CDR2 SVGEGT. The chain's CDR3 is CASSRAGGLGEKLFF. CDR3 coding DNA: TGTGCCAGCAGTCGAGCAGGGGGGCTAGGTGAAAAACTGTTTTTT.